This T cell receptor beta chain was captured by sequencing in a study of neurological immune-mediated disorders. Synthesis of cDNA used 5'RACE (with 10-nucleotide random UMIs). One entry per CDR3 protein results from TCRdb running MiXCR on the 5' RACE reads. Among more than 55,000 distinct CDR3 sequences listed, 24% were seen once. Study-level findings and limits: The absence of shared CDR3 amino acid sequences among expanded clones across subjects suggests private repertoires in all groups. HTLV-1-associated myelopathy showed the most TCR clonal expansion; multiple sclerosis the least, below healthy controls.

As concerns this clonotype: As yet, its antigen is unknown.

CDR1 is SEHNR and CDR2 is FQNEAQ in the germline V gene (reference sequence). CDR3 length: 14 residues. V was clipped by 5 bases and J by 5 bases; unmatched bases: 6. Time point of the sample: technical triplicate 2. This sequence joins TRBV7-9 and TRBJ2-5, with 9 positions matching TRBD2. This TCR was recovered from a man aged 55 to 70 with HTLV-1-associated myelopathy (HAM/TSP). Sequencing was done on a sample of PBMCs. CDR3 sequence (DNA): TGTGCCAGCAGCCCGGAGGGGACTAGCGAGACCCAGTACTTC. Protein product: CASSPEGTSETQYF.